Below are 19 T cell receptor beta chains sequenced from a single sample in a study of patients and donors after allogeneic stem cell transplantation. MiXCR, run by TCRdb on the RT-PCR reads, gives a single entry per CDR3 protein. This sample has fewer than 500,000 distinct CDR3 sequences, with about a sixth found just once. The sequenced material came from blood, either unsorted or a sorted T cell fraction (not recorded which). The receptors shown here come from a human donor who was either an allogeneic HSCT recipient or a stem cell or donor lymphocyte infusion donor (not recorded which). It is not recorded whose cells these are; they may come from a transplant donor.

In its sample, this clonotype was seen a few times. The V gene is TRBV20-1, the J gene TRBJ1-5; weak D call: TRBD1 (6 bases). Between the trimmed V and J ends, which lost 2 bases and 4 bases, there was a span of 21 bases. Germline assignment: CDR1 DFQATT and CDR2 SNEGSKA (reference sequence). The CDR3 loop spans 17 amino acids. This CDR3 reads CSARRNQDRELNQPQHF. CDR3 in DNA: TGCAGTGCTAGAAGGAATCAGGACAGAGAGCTAAATCAGCCCCAGCATTTT.

This chain links TRBV5-1 with TRBJ2-3; D might be TRBD1 or TRBD2, each matching 5 bases. Trimming took off 4 bases at V and 5 bases at J, with 17 bases between the two ends. This CDR3 has 15 amino acids. Per germline, CDR1 SGHRS and CDR2 YFSETQ. The CDR3 coding sequence is TGCGCCAGCAGCAACCAGGGACCACAGCTAGATACGCAGTATTTT. Translation gives CASSNQGPQLDTQYF.

This clonotype was counted a few times. The chain carries TRBV9 and TRBJ2-3; a possible D gene is TRBD2 (7 bases). V was cut by 2 bases and J by 6 bases, with 19 bases left in between. CDR3 length: 16 amino acids. CDR1 is SGDLS and CDR2 is YYNGEE in the germline V gene. CDR3 sequence: CASSVQGGVRRDTQYF. As DNA, the CDR3 is TGTGCCAGCAGCGTCCAAGGGGGGGTTAGGAGGGATACGCAGTATTTT.

This clonotype was seen repeatedly, ten times or more. The V gene is TRBV5-1, the J gene TRBJ1-2; D gene ambiguous. CDR1 is SGHRS, CDR2 YFSETQ, per germline. The CDR3 has 16 amino acids. Trimming pared 0 bases from V and 1 base from J, leaving 13 bases between. The CDR3 DNA sequence: TGCGCCAGCAGCTTGGGATTGGACGGGTTTAACTATGGCTACACCTTC. Residues: CASSLGLDGFNYGYTF.

There are a few counts of this clonotype. This rearrangement joins TRBV7-8 to TRBJ2-2; D uncertain. The CDR3 totals 12 residues. Trimming stripped 10 bases from V and 2 bases from J, with 8 bases between. The germline V gene has CDR1 SGHVS and CDR2 FQNEAQ. CDR3 sequence (DNA): TGTGCCACCATCCTTAACACCGGGGAGCTGTTTTTT. This translates into CATILNTGELFF.

Concerning this clonotype: Possible read error: a much larger clone is one base away. The chain has TRBV7-2 and TRBJ2-5; D is unclear. Germline assignment: CDR1 SGHTA and CDR2 FQGNSA. This CDR3 is 13 amino acids long. CDR3 bases: TGTGCCAGCAGCTTCCCGTACCAAGAGAACCAGTACTTC. This encodes CASSFPYQENQYF.

The J gene is TRBJ2-3, the V gene TRBV11-2; 11 bases map to TRBD2. This CDR3 has 19 residues. The junction had 11 bases not matched to a gene; V was cut back by 1 base and J by 2 bases. Germline V lookup: CDR1 SGHAT, CDR2 FQNNGV. The CDR3 loop is CASSLVLSGRALNTDTQYF. CDR3 DNA: TGTGCCAGCAGCTTAGTCCTTAGCGGGAGGGCCCTTAACACAGATACGCAGTATTTT.

This clonotype was seen a handful of times. The CDR3 DNA reads as TGTGCCTGGAGTGTTGCCGGGACCGGGGAGCTGTTTTTT. Amino acids: CAWSVAGTGELFF. The chain links TRBV30 to TRBJ2-2; D ambiguous. Per germline, CDR1 GTSNPN and CDR2 SVGIG (reference sequence). Between the trimmed V and J ends, which lost 0 bases and 5 bases, there was a span of 7 bases. This CDR3 comprises 13 residues.

Only a few counts were recorded for this clonotype. The chain employs TRBV5-1 and TRBJ2-2; 9 nucleotides align to TRBD2. V dropped 4 bases and J dropped 4; count of bases not matched to a gene: 8. Germline CDR1 is SGHRS and CDR2 is YFSETQ. The CDR3 runs 16 residues. CDR3 sequence: CASSPWGGRATGELFF. In DNA, the CDR3 is TGCGCCAGCAGCCCCTGGGGCGGGAGGGCCACCGGGGAGCTGTTTTTT. The variable domain in full, completed from reference TRBV5-1 and TRBJ2-2, reads KAGVTQTPRYLIKTRGQQVTLSCSPISGHRSVSWYQQTPGQGLQFLFEYFSETQRNKGNFPGRFSGRQFSNSRSEMNVSTLELGDSALYLCASSPWGGRATGELFFGEGSRLTVL.

The chain couples TRBV19 to TRBJ1-1, with 8 bases aligning to TRBD1. Germline V gene sequence: CDR1 LNHDA, CDR2 SQIVND (reference sequence). The ends lost 5 bases at V and 1 base at J; junction bases unmatched: 15. The CDR3 totals 18 residues. This chain's CDR3 is CASSLTQGEGDQNTEAFF. The CDR3 DNA reads TGTGCCAGTAGTTTGACACAGGGGGAAGGGGACCAGAACACTGAAGCTTTCTTT.

This chain links TRBV5-1 with TRBJ2-1, with TRBD2 identical over 10 bases. The trim removed 6 bases at V and 4 bases at J, leaving 13 bases unmatched. Germline CDR1 reads SGHRS; CDR2 reads YFSETQ. This CDR3 has 17 residues. The CDR3 loop reads CASNLPGLADVYNEQFF. Here the CDR3 DNA reads TGCGCCAGCAACCTCCCCGGACTAGCGGACGTATACAATGAGCAGTTCTTC.

In this sample, this clonotype turned up a few times. V gene TRBV12-3 or TRBV12-4 combines with J gene TRBJ2-1; 9 nucleotides align to TRBD2. Losses at the gene ends were 5 bases for V and 0 bases for J; bases not matched to a gene: 8. The CDR3 has 17 residues. CDR3 sequence reads: CASSSSGGWSSYNEQFF. The CDR3 region has the DNA TGTGCCAGCAGTAGTAGCGGGGGCTGGAGCTCCTACAATGAGCAGTTCTTC.

This clonotype has a handful of counts. The V gene is TRBV14, the J gene TRBJ2-1; D unclear. The CDR3 is 14 residues long. Looked up from germline, CDR1 is SGHDN and CDR2 is FVKESK. Trimming shortened V by 0 bases and J by 4 bases, and 7 bases separated the two germline ends. For the CDR3, the DNA is TGTGCCAGCAGCCAAGATACGGGTTACAATGAGCAGTTCTTC. It translates to CASSQDTGYNEQFF.

The rearrangement links TRBV7-9 to TRBJ2-1, with D possibly being TRBD1 or TRBD2 (6 bases each). Trimming removed 5 bases at V and 8 bases at J, with 16 bases between. Per germline, CDR1 SEHNR and CDR2 FQNEAQ (reference sequence). This CDR3 region has 14 residues. CDR3 in amino acids: CASSPGARVYEQFF. The CDR3, as DNA: TGTGCCAGCAGCCCGGGGGCCAGGGTCTATGAGCAGTTCTTC.

CDR3 sequence (DNA): TGTGCCAGCAGTTCTACCTTCCCTTTCTATGGCTACACCTTC. Translating it yields CASSSTFPFYGYTF. The V call is TRBV27, the J call TRBJ1-2; D ambiguous. The V gene lost 4 bases and the J gene lost 4 bases, with 13 bases spanning the gap. This CDR3 region has 14 residues. Germline assignment: CDR1 MNHEY and CDR2 SMNVEV (reference sequence).

This clonotype occurred a few times. The V gene is TRBV28, the J gene TRBJ2-7; TRBD1 aligns across 9 bases. The CDR3 runs 17 residues. CDR1 is MDHEN and CDR2 is SYDVKM in the germline V gene. V dropped 2 bases and J dropped 5; count of bases not matched to a gene: 13. CDR3 protein: CASSLASLRTGVDEQYF. The CDR3 bases are TGTGCCAGCAGTTTAGCTTCTCTAAGGACAGGGGTGGACGAGCAGTACTTC.

The genes are TRBV6-5 and TRBJ2-1, with 15 bases aligning to TRBD2. The CDR3 spans 17 residues. Trimming cost V 2 bases and J 10 bases; bases outside gene matches: 9. Germline loops: CDR1 MNHEY, CDR2 SVGAGI. CDR3 sequence (DNA): TGTGCCAGCAGTTACCGACGGACTAGCGGGGGGGCCGGGGAGCAGTTCTTC. Translating gives CASSYRRTSGGAGEQFF.

In this sample, this clonotype turned up once. The chain joins TRBV27 to TRBJ2-3, with 9 bases matching TRBD1. V was clipped by 3 bases and J by 0 bases; unmatched bases: 10. The CDR3 has 18 residues. CDR1 MNHEY and CDR2 SMNVEV come from the germline V gene (reference sequence). The CDR3 here is CASSFLGTGTQSTDTQYF. In nucleotides, the CDR3 is TGTGCCAGCAGTTTTCTTGGGACAGGGACACAAAGCACAGATACGCAGTATTTT.

This clonotype was picked up a small number of times. The V call is TRBV5-1, the J call TRBJ2-3; D might be TRBD2 (5 bases). The V end was cut by 0 bases, the J end by 2 bases, with 10 bases between. The CDR3 is 15 amino acids. Germline lookup yields CDR1 SGHRS and CDR2 YFSETQ. CDR3 coding DNA: TGCGCCAGCAGCTTGGGAGGGCAATCCACAGATACGCAGTATTTT. It is translated as CASSLGGQSTDTQYF. Variable domain in full (rest from reference TRBV5-1 and TRBJ2-3): KAGVTQTPRYLIKTRGQQVTLSCSPISGHRSVSWYQQTPGQGLQFLFEYFSETQRNKGNFPGRFSGRQFSNSRSEMNVSTLELGDSALYLCASSLGGQSTDTQYFGPGTRLTVL.